The sequence of this T cell receptor (beta chain) was determined in a study of glioma-infiltrating T cells after dendritic cell vaccination. Clones were read by immunoSEQ multiplex PCR, and TCRdb kept only the in-frame ones, dropping some. Altogether about 30,000 clones are present, 85% to 95% being singletons, with the ten largest covering 2.2%. This TCR came from a human donor with glioblastoma. Sequenced material: blood, taken before dendritic cell vaccination.

Here the CDR3 reads CAWSPGGPTEAFF. CDR3 DNA: TGTGCCTGGAGTCCGGGGGGGCCCACTGAAGCTTTCTTT. The rearrangement uses TRBV30 and TRBJ1-1, with TRBD1 as a possible D gene (6 bases). Germline loops: CDR1 GTSNPN, CDR2 SVGIG (reference sequence). V lost 2 bases and J 4 bases, leaving 11 bases between the germline ends. The CDR3 runs to 13 residues.